This T cell receptor (beta chain) was identified in a study of blood T cells in healthy people across ages. Researchers report isolating at least 6.5 million PBMCs per sample. Primers used in a second PCR of roughly 6 to 12 cycles were a sample-barcoded 5' primer and a J-beta primer mix. Each cDNA molecule, via a template-switch adaptor with 12 random nucleotides, was tagged. Every individual sample yielded 2.5 million or more paired-end reads (each containing CDR3). TCRdb fed the 5' RACE reads into MiXCR, producing one record per CDR3 protein. In the table there are hundreds of thousands of distinct CDR3 sequences, approximately 30% of which are singletons. Germline CDR1 and CDR2: SGHTA and FQGTGA. CDR3 size: 13 residues. V lost 0 bases and J lost 8, with 8 bases in between.

Material for sequencing was blood. This TCR was sampled from a woman over 75 in good health. The V gene is TRBV7-3, the J gene TRBJ2-1; TRBD1 might be the D (6 bases). DNA for the CDR3: TGTGCCAGCAGCTTAACGAGACAGGATGAGCAGTTCTTC. Translating it yields CASSLTRQDEQFF.